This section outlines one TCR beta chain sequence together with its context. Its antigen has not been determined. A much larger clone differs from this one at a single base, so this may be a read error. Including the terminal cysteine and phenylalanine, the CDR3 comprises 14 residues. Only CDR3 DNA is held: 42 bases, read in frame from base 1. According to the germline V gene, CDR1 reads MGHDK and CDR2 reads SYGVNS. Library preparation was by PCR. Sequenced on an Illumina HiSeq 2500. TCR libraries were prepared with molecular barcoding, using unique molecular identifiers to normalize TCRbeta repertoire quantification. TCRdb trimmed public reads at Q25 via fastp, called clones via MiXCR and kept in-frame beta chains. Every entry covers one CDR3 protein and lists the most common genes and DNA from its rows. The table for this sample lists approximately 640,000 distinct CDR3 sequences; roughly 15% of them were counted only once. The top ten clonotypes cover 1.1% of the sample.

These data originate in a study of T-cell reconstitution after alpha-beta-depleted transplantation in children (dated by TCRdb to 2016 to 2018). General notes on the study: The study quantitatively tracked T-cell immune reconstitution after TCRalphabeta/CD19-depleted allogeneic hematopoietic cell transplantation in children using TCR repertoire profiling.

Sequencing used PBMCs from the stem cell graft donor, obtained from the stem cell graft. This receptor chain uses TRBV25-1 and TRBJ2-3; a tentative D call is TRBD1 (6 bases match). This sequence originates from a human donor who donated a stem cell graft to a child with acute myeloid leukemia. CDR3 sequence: CASSETGITDTRYF. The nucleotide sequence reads TGTGCCAGCAGTGAAACAGGGATCACAGATACGCGGTATTTT.